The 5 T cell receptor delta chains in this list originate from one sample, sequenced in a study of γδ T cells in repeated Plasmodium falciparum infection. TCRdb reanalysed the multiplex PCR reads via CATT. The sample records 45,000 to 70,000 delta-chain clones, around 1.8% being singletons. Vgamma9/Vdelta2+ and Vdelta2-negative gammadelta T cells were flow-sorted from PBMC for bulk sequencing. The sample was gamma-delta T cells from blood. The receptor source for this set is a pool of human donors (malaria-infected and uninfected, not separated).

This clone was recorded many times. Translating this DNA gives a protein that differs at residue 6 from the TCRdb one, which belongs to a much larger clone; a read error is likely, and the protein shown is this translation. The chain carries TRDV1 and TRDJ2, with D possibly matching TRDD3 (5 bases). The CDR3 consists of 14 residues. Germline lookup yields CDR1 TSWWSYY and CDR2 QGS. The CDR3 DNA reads TGTGCTCTAGGGGGCCCCGGACCGATAGCACAACTCTTCTTT. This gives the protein CALGGPGPIAQLFF.

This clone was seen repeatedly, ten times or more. Here the CDR3 DNA reads TGTGCTCTTGGGACTGTAGGGACCCTTATCGCATACTGGGGGATACGGGACACCGATAAACTCATCTTT. Translation gives CALGTVGTLIAYWGIRDTDKLIF. The chain couples TRDV1 to TRDJ1; 13 nucleotides line up with TRDD3. This CDR3 has 23 residues. Germline assignment: CDR1 TSWWSYY and CDR2 QGS. Trimming removed 5 bases from V and 0 bases from J; junction bases left unmatched: 24.

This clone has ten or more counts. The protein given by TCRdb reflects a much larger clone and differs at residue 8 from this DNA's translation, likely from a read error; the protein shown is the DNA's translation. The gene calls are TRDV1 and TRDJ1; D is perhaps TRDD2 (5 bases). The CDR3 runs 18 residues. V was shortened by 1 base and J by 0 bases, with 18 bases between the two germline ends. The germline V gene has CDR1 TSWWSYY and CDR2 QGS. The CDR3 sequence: CALGERLPQKTYTDKLIF. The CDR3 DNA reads TGTGCTCTTGGGGAACGGCTTCCCCAGAAAACGTACACCGATAAACTCATCTTT.

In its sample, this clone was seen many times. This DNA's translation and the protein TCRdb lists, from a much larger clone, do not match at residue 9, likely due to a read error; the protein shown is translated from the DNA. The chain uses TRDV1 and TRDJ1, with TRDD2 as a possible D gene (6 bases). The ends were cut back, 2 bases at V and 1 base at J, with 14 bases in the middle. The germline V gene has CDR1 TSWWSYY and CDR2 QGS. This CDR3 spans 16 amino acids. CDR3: CALGETSSCSTDKLIF. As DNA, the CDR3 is TGTGCTCTTGGGGAAACATCTTCCTGTAGCACCGATAAACTCATCTTT.

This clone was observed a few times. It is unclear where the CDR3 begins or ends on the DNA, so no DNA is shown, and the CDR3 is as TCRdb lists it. CDR3 in amino acids: CSVLLCSNGMRLYTDKLIF. V is TRAV29/DV5 and J is TRDJ1; TRDD3, as called in the table, went unchecked against the DNA. The CDR3 extends over 19 residues, inclusive of both ends. Germline CDR1 and CDR2: NSMFDY and ISSIKDK.